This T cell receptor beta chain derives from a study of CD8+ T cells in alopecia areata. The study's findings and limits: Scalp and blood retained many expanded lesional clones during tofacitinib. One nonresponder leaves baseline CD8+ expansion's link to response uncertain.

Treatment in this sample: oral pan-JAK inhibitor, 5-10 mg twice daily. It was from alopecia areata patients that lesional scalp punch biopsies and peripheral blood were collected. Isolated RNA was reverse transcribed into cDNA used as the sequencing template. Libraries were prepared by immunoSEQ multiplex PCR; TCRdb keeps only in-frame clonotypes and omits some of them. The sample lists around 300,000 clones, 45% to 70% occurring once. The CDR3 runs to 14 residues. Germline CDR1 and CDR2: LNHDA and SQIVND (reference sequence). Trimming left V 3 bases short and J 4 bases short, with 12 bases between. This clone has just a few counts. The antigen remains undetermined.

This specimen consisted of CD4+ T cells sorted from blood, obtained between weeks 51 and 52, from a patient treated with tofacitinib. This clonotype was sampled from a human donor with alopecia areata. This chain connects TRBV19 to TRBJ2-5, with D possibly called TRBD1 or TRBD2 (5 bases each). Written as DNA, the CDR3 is TGTGCCAGTAGTATCAACCCGAGGGGAGAGACCCAGTACTTC. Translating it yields CASSINPRGETQYF. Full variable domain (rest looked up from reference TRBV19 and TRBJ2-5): DGGITQSPKYLFRKEGQNVTLSCEQNLNHDAMYWYRQDPGQGLRLIYYSQIVNDFQKGDIAEGYSVSREKKESFPLTVTSAQKNPTAFYLCASSINPRGETQYFGPGTRLLVL.